This passage covers 24 T cell receptor beta chains from one sample sequenced in a study of T cells in Graves' hyperthyroidism and ophthalmopathy. Amplification of TCR beta CDR3 regions was performed using RNA transcripts as template. The HTBI set primed first-round TCR CDR3 RT-PCR. A single record per CDR3 protein comes from TCRdb applying MiXCR to the multiplex PCR reads. The data hold a few hundred thousand distinct CDR3 sequences, with approximately 15% observed a single time. Sequencing used blood. The receptors here all came from a woman between 40 and 55 years old with Graves' ophthalmopathy.

The V call is TRBV25-1, the J call TRBJ2-6, with 8 bases lining up with TRBD2. CDR3 length: 16 residues. J lost 4 bases, V lost 2 bases, and 4 bases had no gene match. Germline lookup yields CDR1 MGHDK and CDR2 SYGVNS. This CDR3 reads CASSERGGFGANVLTF. The CDR3 DNA reads TGTGCCAGCAGTGAACGGGGGGGGTTCGGGGCCAACGTCCTGACTTTC.

This clonotype was recorded at least ten times. The chain combines TRBV30 with TRBJ1-1, with 9 bases identical to TRBD1. The J segment lost 3 bases and the V segment lost 4 bases, leaving 6 bases of the junction unmatched. The CDR3 has 14 amino acids. Germline-derived CDR1 and CDR2 are GTSNPN and SVGIG (reference sequence). The CDR3 bases are TGTGCCTGGACCAAAACAGGGGGCCACACTGAAGCTTTCTTT. It specifies CAWTKTGGHTEAFF. Full variable domain (outside the CDR3, taken from reference TRBV30 and TRBJ1-1): SQTIHQWPATLVQPVGSPLSLECTVEGTSNPNLYWYRQAAGRGLQLLFYSVGIGQISSEVPQNLSASRPQDRQFILSSKKLLLSDSGFYLCAWTKTGGHTEAFFGQGTRLTVV.

The table lists this clonotype with many counts. The chain carries TRBV11-2 and TRBJ1-3, with TRBD1 as a possible D gene (5 bases). The V end lost 6 bases, the J end lost 0 bases, and 12 bases lay between the germline ends. The CDR3 is made up of 15 amino acids. Germline loops: CDR1 SGHAT, CDR2 FQNNGV. In DNA, the CDR3 is TGTGCCAGCAGTCCAGGGCGCCACTCTGGAAACACCATATATTTT. Amino acid sequence: CASSPGRHSGNTIYF.

This clonotype was seen ten or more times. This chain connects TRBV3-1 to TRBJ2-7, with D possibly matching TRBD1 (5 bases). Germline CDR1 LGHDT, CDR2 YNNKEL (reference sequence). The CDR3 sequence is 16 residues long. With 1 base removed from V and 3 bases from J, the gap between germline ends came to 16 bases. CDR3 nucleotides: TGTGCCAGCAGCCAAGGACACGGACCGACAGACTACGAGCAGTACTTC. Translation: CASSQGHGPTDYEQYF.

The rearrangement uses TRBV20-1 and TRBJ2-5; D gene unclear. This CDR3 is 11 amino acids long. Germline V gene data show CDR1 as DFQATT and CDR2 as SNEGSKA (reference sequence). V was clipped by 6 bases and J by 5 bases, with 10 bases between them. Written as DNA, the CDR3 is TGCAGTGCCCCCTCCCCGGAGACCCAGTACTTC. Protein sequence: CSAPSPETQYF.

This clonotype was counted between two and nine times. The rearrangement links TRBV6-4 to TRBJ1-5; D is unclear. The CDR3 extends over 11 amino acids. Germline CDR1 MRHNA, CDR2 SNTAGT. V was pared by 4 bases and J by 6 bases, with 4 bases between. The CDR3 loop is CASSGRQPQHF. The DNA of the CDR3 is TGTGCCAGCAGTGGTCGTCAGCCCCAGCATTTT.

This clonotype was seen at least ten times. The gene calls are TRBV28 and TRBJ1-5, with 7 bases that match TRBD1. The germline V gene encodes CDR1 MDHEN and CDR2 SYDVKM. The CDR3 sequence is 14 residues long. The junction had 4 bases not matched to a gene; V was cut back by 3 bases and J by 5 bases. This CDR3 reads CASSLSDRDQPQHF. In DNA, the CDR3 is TGTGCCAGCAGTTTGTCTGACAGGGATCAGCCCCAGCATTTT.

This clonotype was seen many times. This chain connects TRBV7-3 to TRBJ1-5; TRBD1 matches at 7 bases. CDR1 is SGHTA, CDR2 FQGTGA, per germline. The CDR3 extends over 14 amino acids. The J segment lost 7 bases and the V segment lost 8 bases, leaving 11 bases of the junction unmatched. The CDR3 nucleotides are TGTGCCAGCCTCTCGGAGGGGGCAGGCCAGCCCCAGCATTTT. Protein product: CASLSEGAGQPQHF.

The table lists this clonotype with many counts. CDR3 amino acids: CASSSWSGFTGELFF. Written as DNA, the CDR3 is TGTGCCAGCAGCTCCTGGAGCGGGTTCACCGGGGAGCTGTTTTTT. The chain uses TRBV7-3 and TRBJ2-2, with D possibly matching TRBD2 (6 bases). V shed 4 bases and J shed 4 bases, with 13 bases lying between them. The germline V gene encodes CDR1 SGHTA and CDR2 FQGTGA. This CDR3 region has 15 residues.

The table lists this clonotype with many counts. The genes are TRBV28 and TRBJ1-5, with TRBD1 matching 7 bases. The CDR3 covers 15 residues. The V gene's germline CDR1 is MDHEN and CDR2 SYDVKM. V shed 4 bases, J shed 4 bases, and the junction held 7 bases outside the gene matches. The CDR3 here is CASSSGTAVNQPQHF. The CDR3 DNA follows: TGTGCCAGCAGTTCCGGGACAGCGGTGAATCAGCCCCAGCATTTT.

The chain recombines TRBV27 with TRBJ1-6; the D gene is possibly TRBD1 (6 bases). CDR1 is MNHEY, CDR2 SMNVEV, per germline (reference sequence). Trimming took off 8 bases at V and 7 bases at J, with 18 bases between the two ends. The CDR3 is made up of 15 amino acids. The CDR3 DNA is TGTGCCAGCCGTCCAATTGGGGGGCGGAATTCACCCCTCCACTTT. Protein: CASRPIGGRNSPLHF.

This clonotype was seen more than once but under ten times. The chain links TRBV4-1 to TRBJ1-1, with D hard to call. Per the germline V gene, CDR1 is MGHRA and CDR2 is YSYEKL. CDR3 length equals 15 residues. V was trimmed by 5 bases and J by 10 bases, leaving 23 bases between them. This chain's CDR3 is CASSREGSATSGAFF. DNA of the CDR3: TGCGCCAGCAGCAGAGAGGGCTCAGCAACCAGCGGAGCTTTCTTT.

The V and J genes are TRBV2 and TRBJ2-7; D may be TRBD2 (8 bases). The CDR3 length is 18 residues. From germline, CDR1 is SNHLY and CDR2 FYNNEI. Trimming shortened V by 10 bases and J by 4 bases, and 32 bases separated the two germline ends. As DNA, the CDR3 is TGTGCCATCCAGGGGGGCCTGATCGGACTAGCCTACGCGTACGAGCAGTACTTC. This sequence encodes CAIQGGLIGLAYAYEQYF.

In its sample, this clonotype was seen many times. The V and J genes are TRBV11-3 and TRBJ2-7; maybe TRBD1 (6 bases). This CDR3 contains 17 residues. Germline loops: CDR1 SGHNT, CDR2 YENEEA. Trimming stripped 3 bases from V and 0 bases from J, with 18 bases between. The DNA of the CDR3 is TGTGCCAGCAGCTTGGCACGAGGGGGTCCTATCTCCTACGAGCAGTACTTC. Protein product: CASSLARGGPISYEQYF.

The J gene is TRBJ2-7, the V gene TRBV6-4, with a tentative D call TRBD2 (5 bases). This CDR3 is 15 amino acids long. Trimming stripped 3 bases from V and 3 bases from J, with 15 bases between. Germline V lookup: CDR1 MRHNA, CDR2 SNTAGT. The CDR3 reads CASSETFLRVYEQYF. The DNA of the CDR3 is TGTGCCAGCAGTGAAACCTTTTTGCGGGTCTACGAGCAGTACTTC.

This clonotype was detected ten times or more. The chain is built from TRBV20-1 and TRBJ1-4, with D possibly matching TRBD1 (6 bases). The length of the CDR3 is 13 residues. The ends were cut back, 5 bases at V and 6 bases at J, with 13 bases in the middle. Germline V gene data show CDR1 as DFQATT and CDR2 as SNEGSKA (reference sequence). The CDR3 protein is CSAFRDIDEKLFF. In DNA form, the CDR3 reads TGCAGTGCTTTTCGGGACATAGATGAAAAACTGTTTTTT.

The chain is built from TRBV12-3 or TRBV12-4 and TRBJ2-2; 9 nucleotides line up with TRBD1. The CDR3 has 14 amino acids. J lost 6 bases, V lost 6 bases, and 5 bases had no gene match. The CDR3 loop is CASSRDRVPGELFF. The CDR3 bases are TGTGCCAGCAGCAGGGACAGGGTCCCCGGGGAGCTGTTTTTT.

This clonotype showed up many times. The rearrangement uses TRBV5-1 and TRBJ2-1; D is unresolved. Trimming took 0 bases from V and 9 from J, leaving 10 bases between them. Looked up from germline, CDR1 is SGHRS and CDR2 is YFSETQ. The CDR3 covers 13 residues. CDR3 sequence reads: CASSLESVGEQFF. In nucleotides, the CDR3 is TGCGCCAGCAGCTTGGAAAGCGTGGGTGAGCAGTTCTTC.

This clonotype occurred many times. The chain uses TRBV12-3 or TRBV12-4 and TRBJ1-5; D is uncertain. The CDR3 runs 13 residues. V lost 5 bases to trimming and J lost 3 bases, with 8 bases between them. CDR3 sequence reads: CASSPQYNQPQHF. The CDR3 DNA reads as TGTGCCAGCAGTCCCCAGTACAATCAGCCCCAGCATTTT.

V is TRBV5-1 and J is TRBJ2-1; maybe TRBD1 (5 bases). V lost 2 bases and J 14 bases, leaving 20 bases between the germline ends. Germline lookup yields CDR1 SGHRS and CDR2 YFSETQ. The CDR3 is made up of 14 amino acids. CDR3 sequence: CASSLFADQGNKFF. The CDR3 coding sequence is TGCGCCAGCAGCTTATTCGCCGATCAGGGTAATAAGTTCTTC. The variable domain in full, with the rest retrieved from reference TRBV5-1 and TRBJ2-1, is KAGVTQTPRYLIKTRGQQVTLSCSPISGHRSVSWYQQTPGQGLQFLFEYFSETQRNKGNFPGRFSGRQFSNSRSEMNVSTLELGDSALYLCASSLFADQGNKFFGPGTRLTVL.

This clonotype has only a few counts. The chain recombines TRBV7-8 with TRBJ2-1; 12 bases fit TRBD1. Germline trimming cut 5 bases from V and 10 bases from J; bases unmatched to any gene: 9. The V gene's germline CDR1 is SGHVS and CDR2 FQNEAQ. This CDR3 contains 15 residues. CDR3 protein: CASSLRDRGRPEQFF. In nucleotides, the CDR3 is TGTGCCAGCAGCCTCCGGGACAGGGGGCGTCCGGAGCAGTTCTTC.

The table lists this clonotype with a few counts. This chain uses TRBV6-1 with TRBJ2-1; 7 bases agree with TRBD2. J gave up 5 bases and V 6 bases, and 4 bases lay outside the gene matches. CDR3 length equals 13 residues. The germline V gene has CDR1 MNHNS and CDR2 SASEGT. Here the CDR3 DNA reads TGTGCCAGCAGGGTAGCGGGTAACAATGAGCAGTTCTTC. Translation: CASRVAGNNEQFF.

The chain joins TRBV6-1 to TRBJ1-5, with 10 bases lining up with TRBD1. Germline CDR1 and CDR2: MNHNS and SASEGT. This CDR3 has 15 amino acids. Trimming took 6 bases from V and 6 from J; bases not matched to a gene: 8. The CDR3 reads CASRHDRGRFQPQHF. Written as DNA, the CDR3 is TGTGCCAGCAGGCACGACAGGGGGCGCTTTCAGCCCCAGCATTTT.

This clonotype was found many times. This chain joins TRBV12-3 or TRBV12-4 and TRBJ2-1, with 7 positions matching TRBD1. CDR3 length equals 15 residues. The V gene end was trimmed by 6 bases and the J gene end by 4 bases; junction bases not matched to a gene: 9. CDR3 bases: TGTGCCAGCAGCCCGACAGGGTTCTCTTACAATGAGCAGTTCTTC. Protein product: CASSPTGFSYNEQFF.